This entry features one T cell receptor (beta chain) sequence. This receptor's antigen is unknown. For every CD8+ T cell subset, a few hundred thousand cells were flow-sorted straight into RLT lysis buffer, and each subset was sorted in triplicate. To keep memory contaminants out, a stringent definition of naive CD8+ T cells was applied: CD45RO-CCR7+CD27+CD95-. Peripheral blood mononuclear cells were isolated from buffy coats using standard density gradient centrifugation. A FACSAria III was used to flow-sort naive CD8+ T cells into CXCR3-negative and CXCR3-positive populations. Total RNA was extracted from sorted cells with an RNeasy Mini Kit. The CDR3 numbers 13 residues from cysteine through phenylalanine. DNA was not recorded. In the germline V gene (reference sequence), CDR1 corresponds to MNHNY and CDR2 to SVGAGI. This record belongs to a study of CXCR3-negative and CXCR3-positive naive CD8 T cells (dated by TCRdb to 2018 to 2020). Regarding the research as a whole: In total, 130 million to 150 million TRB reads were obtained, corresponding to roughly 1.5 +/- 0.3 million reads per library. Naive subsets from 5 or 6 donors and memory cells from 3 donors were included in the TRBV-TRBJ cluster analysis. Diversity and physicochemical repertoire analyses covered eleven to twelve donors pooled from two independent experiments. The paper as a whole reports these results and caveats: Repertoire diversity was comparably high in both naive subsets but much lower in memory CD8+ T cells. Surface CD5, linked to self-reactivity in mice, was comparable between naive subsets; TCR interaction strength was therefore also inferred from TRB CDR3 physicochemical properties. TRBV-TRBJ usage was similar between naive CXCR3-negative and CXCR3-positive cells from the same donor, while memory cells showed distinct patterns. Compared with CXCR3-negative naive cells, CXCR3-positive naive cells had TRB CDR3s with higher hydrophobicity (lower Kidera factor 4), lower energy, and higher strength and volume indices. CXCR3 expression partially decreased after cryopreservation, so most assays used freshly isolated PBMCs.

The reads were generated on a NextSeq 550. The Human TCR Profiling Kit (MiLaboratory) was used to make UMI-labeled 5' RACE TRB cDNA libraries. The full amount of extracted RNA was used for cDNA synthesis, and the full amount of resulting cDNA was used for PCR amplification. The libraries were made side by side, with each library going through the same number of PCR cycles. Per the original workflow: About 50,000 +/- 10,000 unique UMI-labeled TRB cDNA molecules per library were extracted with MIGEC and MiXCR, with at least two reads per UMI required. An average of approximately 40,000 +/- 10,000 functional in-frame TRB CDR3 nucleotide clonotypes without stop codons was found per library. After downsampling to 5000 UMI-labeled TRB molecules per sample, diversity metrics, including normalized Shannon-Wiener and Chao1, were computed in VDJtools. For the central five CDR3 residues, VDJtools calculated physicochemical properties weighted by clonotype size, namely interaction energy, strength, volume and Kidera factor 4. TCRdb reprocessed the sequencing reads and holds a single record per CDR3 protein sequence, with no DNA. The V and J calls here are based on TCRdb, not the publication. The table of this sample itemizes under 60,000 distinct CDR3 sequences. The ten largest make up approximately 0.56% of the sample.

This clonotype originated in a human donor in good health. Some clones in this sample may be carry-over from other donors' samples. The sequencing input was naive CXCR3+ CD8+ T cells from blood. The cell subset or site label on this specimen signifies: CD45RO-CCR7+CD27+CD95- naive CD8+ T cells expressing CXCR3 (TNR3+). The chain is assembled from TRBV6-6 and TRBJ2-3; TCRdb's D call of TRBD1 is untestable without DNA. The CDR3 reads CATTFPLTDTQYF.